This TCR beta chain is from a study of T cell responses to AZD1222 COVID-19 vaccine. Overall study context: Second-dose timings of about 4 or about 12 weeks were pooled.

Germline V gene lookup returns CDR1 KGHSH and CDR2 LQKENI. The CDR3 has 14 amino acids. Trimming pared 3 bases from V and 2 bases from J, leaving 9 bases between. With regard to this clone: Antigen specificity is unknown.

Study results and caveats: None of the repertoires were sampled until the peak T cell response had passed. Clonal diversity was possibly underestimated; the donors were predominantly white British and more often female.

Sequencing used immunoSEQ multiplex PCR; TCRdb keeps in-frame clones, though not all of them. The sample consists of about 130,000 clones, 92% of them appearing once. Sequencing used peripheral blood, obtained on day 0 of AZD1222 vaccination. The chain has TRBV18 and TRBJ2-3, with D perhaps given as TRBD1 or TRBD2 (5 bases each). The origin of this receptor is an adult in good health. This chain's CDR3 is CASSPGTVTDTQYF. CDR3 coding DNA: TGTGCCAGCTCACCCGGGACGGTCACAGATACGCAGTATTTT.